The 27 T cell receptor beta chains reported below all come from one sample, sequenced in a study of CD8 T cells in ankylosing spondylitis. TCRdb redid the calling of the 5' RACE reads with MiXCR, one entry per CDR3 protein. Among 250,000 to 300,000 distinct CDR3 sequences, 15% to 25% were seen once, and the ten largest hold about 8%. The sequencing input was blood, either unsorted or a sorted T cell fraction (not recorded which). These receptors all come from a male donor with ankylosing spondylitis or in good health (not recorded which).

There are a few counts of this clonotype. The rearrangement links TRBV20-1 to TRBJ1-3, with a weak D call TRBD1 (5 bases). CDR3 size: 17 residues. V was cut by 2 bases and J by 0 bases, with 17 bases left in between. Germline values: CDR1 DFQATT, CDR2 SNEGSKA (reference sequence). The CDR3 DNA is TGCAGTGCTAGAACGTCAAGGGGTACCTTCTCTGGAAACACCATATATTTT. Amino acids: CSARTSRGTFSGNTIYF.

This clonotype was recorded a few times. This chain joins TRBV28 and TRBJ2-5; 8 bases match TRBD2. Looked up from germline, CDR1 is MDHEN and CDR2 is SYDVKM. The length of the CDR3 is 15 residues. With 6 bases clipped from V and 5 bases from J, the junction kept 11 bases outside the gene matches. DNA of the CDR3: TGTGCCAGCAGACCCGGGACTAGAATCCGGGAGACCCAGTACTTC. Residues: CASRPGTRIRETQYF.

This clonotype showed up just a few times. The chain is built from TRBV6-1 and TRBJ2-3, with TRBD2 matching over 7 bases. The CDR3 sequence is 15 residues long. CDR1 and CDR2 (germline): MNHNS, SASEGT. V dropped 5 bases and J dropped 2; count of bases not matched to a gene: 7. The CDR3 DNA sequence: TGTGCCAGCAGTAGACGGGACTATGACACAGATACGCAGTATTTT. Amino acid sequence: CASSRRDYDTDTQYF.

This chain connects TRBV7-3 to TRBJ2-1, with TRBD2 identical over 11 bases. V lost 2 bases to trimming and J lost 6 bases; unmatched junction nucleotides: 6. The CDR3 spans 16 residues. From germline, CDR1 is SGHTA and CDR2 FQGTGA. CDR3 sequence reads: CASSLRLAGGVNEQFF. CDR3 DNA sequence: TGTGCCAGCAGCTTACGGCTAGCGGGAGGCGTCAATGAGCAGTTCTTC.

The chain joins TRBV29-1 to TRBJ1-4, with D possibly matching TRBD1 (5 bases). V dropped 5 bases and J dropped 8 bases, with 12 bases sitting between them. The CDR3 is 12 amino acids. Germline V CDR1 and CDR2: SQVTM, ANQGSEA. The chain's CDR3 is CSVWEGTEKLFF. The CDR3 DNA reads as TGCAGCGTTTGGGAGGGGACGGAAAAACTGTTTTTT.

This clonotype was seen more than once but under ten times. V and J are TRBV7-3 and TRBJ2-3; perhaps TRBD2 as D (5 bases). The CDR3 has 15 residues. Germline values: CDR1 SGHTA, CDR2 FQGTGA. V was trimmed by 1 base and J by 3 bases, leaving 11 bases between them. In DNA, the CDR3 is TGTGCCAGCAGCTTAAGAGGGTTACCGACAGATACGCAGTATTTT. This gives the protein CASSLRGLPTDTQYF. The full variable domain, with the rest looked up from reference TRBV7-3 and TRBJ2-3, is GAGVSQTPSNKVTEKGKYVELRCDPISGHTALYWYRQSLGQGPEFLIYFQGTGAADDSGLPNDRFFAVRPEGSVSTLKIQRTERGDSAVYLCASSLRGLPTDTQYFGPGTRLTVL.

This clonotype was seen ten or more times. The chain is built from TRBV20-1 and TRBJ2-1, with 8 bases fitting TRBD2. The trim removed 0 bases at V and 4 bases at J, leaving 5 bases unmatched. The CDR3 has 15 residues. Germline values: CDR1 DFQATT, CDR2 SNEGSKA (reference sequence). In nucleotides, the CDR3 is TGCAGTGCTAGAGATCACCCTAGCGGGTACAATGAGCAGTTCTTC. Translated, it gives CSARDHPSGYNEQFF.

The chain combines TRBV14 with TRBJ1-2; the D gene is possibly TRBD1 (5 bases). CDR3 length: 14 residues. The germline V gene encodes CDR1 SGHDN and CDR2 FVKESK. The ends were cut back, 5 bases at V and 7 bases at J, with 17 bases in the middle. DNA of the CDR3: TGTGCCAGCAGCGGGGCAGCCTTATGGCGTGGCTACACCTTC. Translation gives CASSGAALWRGYTF. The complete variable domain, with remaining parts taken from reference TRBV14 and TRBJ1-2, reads EAGVTQFPSHSVIEKGQTVTLRCDPISGHDNLYWYRRVMGKEIKFLLHFVKESKQDESGMPNNRFLAERTGGTYSTLKVQPAELEDSGVYFCASSGAALWRGYTFGSGTRLTVV.

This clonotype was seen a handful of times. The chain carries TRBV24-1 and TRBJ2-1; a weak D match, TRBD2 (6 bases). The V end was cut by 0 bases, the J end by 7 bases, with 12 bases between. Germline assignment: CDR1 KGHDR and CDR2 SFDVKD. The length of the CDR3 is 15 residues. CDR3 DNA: TGTGCCACCAGTGATTTGGAACGTAGCGGAAATGAGCAGTTCTTC. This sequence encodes CATSDLERSGNEQFF.

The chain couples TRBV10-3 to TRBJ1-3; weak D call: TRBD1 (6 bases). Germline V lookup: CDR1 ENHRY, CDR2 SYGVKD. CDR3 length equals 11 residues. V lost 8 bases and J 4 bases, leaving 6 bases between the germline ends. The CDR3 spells CAIGGGNTIYF. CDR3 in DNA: TGTGCCATCGGGGGCGGAAACACCATATATTTT.

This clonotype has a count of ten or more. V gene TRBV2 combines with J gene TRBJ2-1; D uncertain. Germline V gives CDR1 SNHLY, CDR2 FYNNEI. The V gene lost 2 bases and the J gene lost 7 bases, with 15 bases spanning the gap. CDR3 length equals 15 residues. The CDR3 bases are TGTGCCAGCAGTGAACTGCGGAAGACACCAAATGAGCAGTTCTTC. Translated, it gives CASSELRKTPNEQFF. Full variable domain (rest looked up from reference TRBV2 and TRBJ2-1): EPEVTQTPSHQVTQMGQEVILRCVPISNHLYFYWYRQILGQKVEFLVSFYNNEISEKSEIFDDQFSVERPDGSNFTLKIRSTKLEDSAMYFCASSELRKTPNEQFFGPGTRLTVL.

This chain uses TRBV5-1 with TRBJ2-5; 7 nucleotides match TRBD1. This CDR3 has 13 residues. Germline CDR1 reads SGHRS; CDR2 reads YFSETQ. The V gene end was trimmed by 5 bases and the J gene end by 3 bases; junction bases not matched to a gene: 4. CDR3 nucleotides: TGCGCCAGCAGGCGACAGGGTAAAGAGACCCAGTACTTC. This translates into CASRRQGKETQYF.

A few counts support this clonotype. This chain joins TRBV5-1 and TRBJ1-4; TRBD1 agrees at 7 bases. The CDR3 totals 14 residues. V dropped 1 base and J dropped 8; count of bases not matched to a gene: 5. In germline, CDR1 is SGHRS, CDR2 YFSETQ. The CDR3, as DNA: TGCGCCAGCAGCTTGAAGGGGGCGGACGAAAAACTGTTTTTT. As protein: CASSLKGADEKLFF.

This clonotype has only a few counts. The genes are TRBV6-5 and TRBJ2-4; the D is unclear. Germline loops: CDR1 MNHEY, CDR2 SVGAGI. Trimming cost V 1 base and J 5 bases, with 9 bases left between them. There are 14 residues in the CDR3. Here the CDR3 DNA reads TGTGCCAGCAGTTACTACGGGCAAGAAAACATTCAGTACTTC. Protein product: CASSYYGQENIQYF.

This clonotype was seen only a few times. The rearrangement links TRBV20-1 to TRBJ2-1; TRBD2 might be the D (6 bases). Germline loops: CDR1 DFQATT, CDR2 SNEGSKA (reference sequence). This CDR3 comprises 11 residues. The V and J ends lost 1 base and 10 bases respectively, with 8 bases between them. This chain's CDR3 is CSARGSGEQFF. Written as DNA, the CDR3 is TGCAGTGCTAGAGGGAGCGGGGAGCAGTTCTTC.

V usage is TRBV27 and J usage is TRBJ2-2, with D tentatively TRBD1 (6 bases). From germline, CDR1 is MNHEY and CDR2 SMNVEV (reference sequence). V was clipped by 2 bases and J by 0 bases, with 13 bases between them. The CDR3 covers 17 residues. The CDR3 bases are TGTGCCAGCAGTTTACGTTCAGGGGTCCCGAACACCGGGGAGCTGTTTTTT. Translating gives CASSLRSGVPNTGELFF.

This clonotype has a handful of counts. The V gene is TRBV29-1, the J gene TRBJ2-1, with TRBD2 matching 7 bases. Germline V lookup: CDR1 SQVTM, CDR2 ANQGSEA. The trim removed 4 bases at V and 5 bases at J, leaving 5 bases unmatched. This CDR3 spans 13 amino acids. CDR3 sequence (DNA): TGCAGCGTTGGACTAGCCGGGAACAATGAGCAGTTCTTC. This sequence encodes CSVGLAGNNEQFF.

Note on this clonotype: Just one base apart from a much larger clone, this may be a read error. CDR3 DNA: TGTGCCAGCAGCCAAATGTGGGAGGGACTAGTGGCCAGTGAGCAGTTCTTC. This gives the protein CASSQMWEGLVASEQFF. The rearrangement uses TRBV9 and TRBJ2-1, with 8 positions matching TRBD2. The CDR3 spans 17 residues. V lost 4 bases, J lost 9 bases, and 18 bases stayed unmatched. From germline, CDR1 is SGDLS and CDR2 YYNGEE.

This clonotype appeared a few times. CDR3 nucleotides: TGTGCCAGCAGCTTAGAGTCGGCTAGCGCACAAGAGACCCAGTACTTC. Encoded protein: CASSLESASAQETQYF. The chain uses TRBV7-6 and TRBJ2-5, with TRBD2 as a possible D gene (6 bases). The CDR3 totals 16 residues. Looked up from germline, CDR1 is SGHVS and CDR2 is FNYEAQ. The ends were cut back, 1 base at V and 2 bases at J, with 14 bases in the middle.

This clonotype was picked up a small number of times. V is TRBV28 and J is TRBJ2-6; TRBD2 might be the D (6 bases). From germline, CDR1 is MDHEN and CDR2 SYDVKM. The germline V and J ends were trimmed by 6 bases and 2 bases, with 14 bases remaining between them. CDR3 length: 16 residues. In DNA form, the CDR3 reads TGTGCCAGCAGAGCTATCCCGGGGGCTGGGGCCAACGTCCTGACTTTC. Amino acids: CASRAIPGAGANVLTF.

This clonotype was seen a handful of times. CDR3: CASSPNPGTDNEQFF. CDR3 DNA: TGCGCCAGCAGCCCGAATCCCGGGACAGACAATGAGCAGTTCTTC. V is TRBV5-1 and J is TRBJ2-1; 7 positions match TRBD1. The CDR3 extends over 15 amino acids. The ends lost 4 bases at V and 5 bases at J; junction bases unmatched: 9. Germline assignment: CDR1 SGHRS and CDR2 YFSETQ.

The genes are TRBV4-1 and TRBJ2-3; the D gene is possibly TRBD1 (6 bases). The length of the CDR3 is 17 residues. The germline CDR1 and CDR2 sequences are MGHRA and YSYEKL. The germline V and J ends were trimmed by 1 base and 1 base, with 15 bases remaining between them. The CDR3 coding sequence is TGCGCCAGCAGCCAAGCGAGTACAGGGAGAGGCACAGATACGCAGTATTTT. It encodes CASSQASTGRGTDTQYF.

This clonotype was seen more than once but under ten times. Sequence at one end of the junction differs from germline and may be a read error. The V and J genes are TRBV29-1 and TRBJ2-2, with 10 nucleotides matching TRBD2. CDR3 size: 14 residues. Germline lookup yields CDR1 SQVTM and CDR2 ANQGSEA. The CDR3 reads CSVGLAVNTGELFF. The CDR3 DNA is TGTAGCGTTGGACTAGCGGTAAACACCGGGGAGCTGTTTTTT.

This CDR3 reads CASSLSGTYNSPLHF. CDR3 DNA: TGTGCCAGCAGTTTATCAGGGACCTATAATTCACCCCTCCACTTT. This rearrangement joins TRBV12-3 or TRBV12-4 to TRBJ1-6, with D maybe TRBD1 (5 bases). CDR3 length: 15 residues. V was pared by 2 bases and J by 2 bases, with 7 bases between.

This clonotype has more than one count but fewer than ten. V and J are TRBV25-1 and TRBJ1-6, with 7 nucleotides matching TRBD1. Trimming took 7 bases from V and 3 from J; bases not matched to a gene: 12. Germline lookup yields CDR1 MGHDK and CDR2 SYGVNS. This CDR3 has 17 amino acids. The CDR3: CASTDDRAGDYNSPLHF. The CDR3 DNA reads TGTGCCAGCACAGACGACAGGGCCGGCGACTATAATTCACCCCTCCACTTT. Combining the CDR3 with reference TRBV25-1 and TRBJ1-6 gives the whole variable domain EADIYQTPRYLVIGTGKKITLECSQTMGHDKMYWYQQDPGMELHLIHYSYGVNSTEKGDLSSESTVSRIRTEHFPLTLESARPSHTSQYLCASTDDRAGDYNSPLHFGNGTRLTVT.

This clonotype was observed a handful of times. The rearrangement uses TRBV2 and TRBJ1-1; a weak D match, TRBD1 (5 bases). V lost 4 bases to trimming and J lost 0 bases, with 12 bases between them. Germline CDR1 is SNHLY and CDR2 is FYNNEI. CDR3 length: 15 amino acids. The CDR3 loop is CASSASLGLNTEAFF. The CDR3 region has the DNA TGTGCCAGCAGTGCCAGTCTGGGACTGAACACTGAAGCTTTCTTT.

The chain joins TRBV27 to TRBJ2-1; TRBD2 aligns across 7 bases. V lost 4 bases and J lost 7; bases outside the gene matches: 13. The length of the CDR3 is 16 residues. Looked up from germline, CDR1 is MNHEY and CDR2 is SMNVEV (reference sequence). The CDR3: CASSSVAGIPLNEQFF. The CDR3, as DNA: TGTGCCAGCAGTTCAGTAGCGGGCATACCATTAAATGAGCAGTTCTTC.